One sample yielded the 5 T cell receptor beta chains listed below, sequenced in a study of T cell clonality in common variable immunodeficiency (dated by TCRdb to about 2015). Library creation used the immunoSEQ multiplex PCR assay. TCRdb obtained this table from immuneACCESS and retained in-frame rearrangements with V and J assigned. These tables miss some clones; where compared with another copy, unresolved V genes account for less than half of the shortfall, and the remainder is unexplained. The table notes around 45,000 clones here, none of them singletons. Less than 11% of the sample is in the top ten clones. The sample comprised peripheral blood mononuclear cells. The receptors originated from a person between 18 and 70 years old in good health.

This clone was seen ten or more times. The missing CDR3 end, 3 residues past where the read stops, is filled in from the germline J gene. J is TRBJ1-4 and V is TRBV18; no clear D. V lost 6 bases and J 4 bases, leaving 9 bases between the germline ends. Germline-derived CDR1 and CDR2 are KGHSH and LQKENI. There are 13 residues in the CDR3. CDR3 sequence reads: CASSREVNEKLFF. CDR3 bases read: TGTGCCAGCTCCAGAGAAGTTAATGAAAAA.

Many counts were recorded for this clone. The CDR3 end falls 3 residues outside the read, so it is completed with the germline J gene. The chain joins TRBV19 to TRBJ1-2; 9 bases are shared with TRBD1. V gave up 6 bases and J gave up 6 bases; unmatched junction bases: 5. The germline gives CDR1 LNHDA, CDR2 SQIVND (reference sequence). The CDR3 sequence is 13 residues long. The CDR3 sequence is CASSRQGGDGYTF. CDR3 bases read: TGTGCCAGTAGCCGACAGGGGGGAGATGGC.

In the case of this clone: The read ends 3 residues shy of where the CDR3 ends; the end is completed using the germline J gene. This chain joins TRBV7-6 and TRBJ2-1, with 9 bases fitting TRBD1. Per the germline V gene, CDR1 is SGHVS and CDR2 is FNYEAQ. V shed 1 base, J shed 3 bases, and the junction held 1 base outside the gene matches. The CDR3 has 15 residues. CDR3 sequence: CASSLEDRGYNEQFF. The DNA read from the CDR3 is TGTGCCAGCAGCTTAGAGGACAGGGGCTACAATGAG.

This clone was detected ten times or more. The CDR3: CASSGDISRSYTF. CDR3 DNA, as far as it was read: TGTGCCAGCAGCGGGGACATTTCGCGGAGC. V gene TRBV2 combines with J gene TRBJ1-2; tentative D call: TRBD1 (6 bases). Read sequence stops 3 residues before the CDR3 end, and the germline J gene provides the missing end. The CDR3 sequence is 13 residues long. Germline loops: CDR1 SNHLY, CDR2 FYNNEI.

This clone showed up many times. The CDR3 extends 3 residues past the end of the read, so its final part is completed from the germline J gene. The chain couples TRBV19 to TRBJ2-3, with a weak D call TRBD1 (6 bases). The CDR3 extends over 14 amino acids. Per germline, CDR1 LNHDA and CDR2 SQIVND (reference sequence). The V end was cut by 5 bases, the J end by 7 bases, with 16 bases between. CDR3 loop: CASSVTGTLNTQYF. The part of the CDR3 DNA that was read is TGTGCCAGTAGTGTTACCGGGACATTGAATACG. Full variable domain (rest looked up from reference TRBV19 and TRBJ2-3): DGGITQSPKYLFRKEGQNVTLSCEQNLNHDAMYWYRQDPGQGLRLIYYSQIVNDFQKGDIAEGYSVSREKKESFPLTVTSAQKNPTAFYLCASSVTGTLNTQYFGPGTRLTVL.